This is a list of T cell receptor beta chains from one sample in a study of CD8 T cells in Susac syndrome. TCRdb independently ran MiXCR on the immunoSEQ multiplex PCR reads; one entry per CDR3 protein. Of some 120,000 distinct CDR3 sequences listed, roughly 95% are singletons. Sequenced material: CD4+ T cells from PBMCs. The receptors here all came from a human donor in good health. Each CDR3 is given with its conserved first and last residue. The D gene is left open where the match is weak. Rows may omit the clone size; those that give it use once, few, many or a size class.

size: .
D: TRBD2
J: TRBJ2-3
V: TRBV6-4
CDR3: CASSDRLAEGDTQYF
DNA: TGTGCCAGCAGTGACCGACTAGCGGAGGGAGATACGCAGTATTTT

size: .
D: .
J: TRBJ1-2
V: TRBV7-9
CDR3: CASSPDRANYGYTF
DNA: TGTGCCAGCAGCCCGGACAGAGCTAACTATGGCTACACCTTC

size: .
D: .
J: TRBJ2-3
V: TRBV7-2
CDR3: CASSLIGRNTDTQYF
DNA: TGTGCCAGCAGCTTAATTGGTCGTAACACAGATACGCAGTATTTT

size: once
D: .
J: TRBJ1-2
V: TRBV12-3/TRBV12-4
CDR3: CASRLGAANYGYTF
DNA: TGTGCCAGCAGGTTAGGGGCAGCTAACTATGGCTACACCTTC

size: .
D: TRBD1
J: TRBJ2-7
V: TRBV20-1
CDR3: CSAYTGTGKYEQYF
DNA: TGCAGTGCTTATACCGGGACAGGGAAGTACGAGCAGTACTTC

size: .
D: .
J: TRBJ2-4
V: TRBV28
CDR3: CATLPYTPEAKNIQYF
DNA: TGTGCCACCCTCCCCTACACTCCGGAGGCCAAAAACATTCAGTACTTC

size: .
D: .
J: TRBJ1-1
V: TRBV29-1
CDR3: CSVLAVYRTEAFF
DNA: TGCAGCGTTTTGGCAGTGTATAGGACTGAAGCTTTCTTT

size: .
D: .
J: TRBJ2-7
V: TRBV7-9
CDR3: CASSLDRREQYF
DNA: TGTGCCAGCAGCCTCGACAGGCGCGAGCAGTACTTC

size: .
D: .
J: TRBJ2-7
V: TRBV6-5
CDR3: CASSYGSRQYF
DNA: TGTGCCAGCAGTTACGGGTCCAGGCAGTACTTC

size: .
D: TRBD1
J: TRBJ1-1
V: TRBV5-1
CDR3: CASSPEDRGLTEAFF
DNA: TGCGCCAGCAGCCCAGAAGACAGGGGGCTTACCGAGGCTTTCTTT

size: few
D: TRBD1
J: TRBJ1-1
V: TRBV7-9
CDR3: CASSPGTANTEAFF
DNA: TGTGCCAGCAGCCCTGGGACAGCGAACACTGAAGCTTTCTTT

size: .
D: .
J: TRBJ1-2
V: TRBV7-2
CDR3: CASRGLNYGYTF
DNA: TGTGCCAGCAGGGGCCTTAACTATGGCTACACCTTC

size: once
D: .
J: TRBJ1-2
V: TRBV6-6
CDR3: CASSYELYGYTF
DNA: TGTGCCAGCAGTTACGAGCTCTATGGCTACACCTTC

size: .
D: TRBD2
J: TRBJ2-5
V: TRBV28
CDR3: CASSLQGASGSRKTQYF
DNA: TGTGCCAGCAGTTTACAGGGGGCTAGCGGGAGTAGGAAGACCCAGTACTTC

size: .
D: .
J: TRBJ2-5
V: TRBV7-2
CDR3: CASSPRVLKETQYF
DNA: TGTGCCAGCAGCCCACGTGTGTTGAAAGAGACCCAGTACTTC

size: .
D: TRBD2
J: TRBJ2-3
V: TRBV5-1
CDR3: CASSLGLAGVIDTQYF
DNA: TGCGCCAGCAGCTTGGGACTAGCGGGAGTCATAGATACGCAGTATTTT

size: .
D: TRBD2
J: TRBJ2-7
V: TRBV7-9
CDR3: CASSPDGRGEQYF
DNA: TGTGCCAGCAGCCCAGACGGGAGGGGCGAGCAGTACTTC

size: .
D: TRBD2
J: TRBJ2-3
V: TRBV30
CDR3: CAWSSTRTSGLTDTQYF
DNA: TGTGCCTGGAGTTCCACGAGGACTAGCGGATTGACAGATACGCAGTATTTT

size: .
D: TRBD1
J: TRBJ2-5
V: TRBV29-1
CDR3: CSVRLGQGAQETQYF
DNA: TGCAGCGTCCGCCTAGGACAGGGGGCTCAAGAGACCCAGTACTTC

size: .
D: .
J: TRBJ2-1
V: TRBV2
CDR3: CASSGTRAYNEQFF
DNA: TGTGCCAGCAGCGGGACAAGGGCATACAATGAGCAGTTCTTC

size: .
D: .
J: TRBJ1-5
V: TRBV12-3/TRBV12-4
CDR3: CASSFKGNQPQHF
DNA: TGTGCCAGCAGTTTCAAGGGCAATCAGCCCCAGCATTTT

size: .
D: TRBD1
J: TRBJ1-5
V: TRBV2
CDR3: CASSEGGQGNQPQHF
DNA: TGTGCCAGCAGTGAAGGGGGACAGGGGAATCAGCCCCAGCATTTT

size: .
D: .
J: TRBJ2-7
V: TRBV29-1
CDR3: CSVGAGPYEQYF
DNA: TGCAGCGTTGGTGCGGGGCCCTACGAGCAGTACTTC

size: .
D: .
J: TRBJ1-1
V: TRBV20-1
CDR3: CSARKPQNTEAFF
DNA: TGCAGTGCTCGTAAGCCTCAGAACACTGAAGCTTTCTTT

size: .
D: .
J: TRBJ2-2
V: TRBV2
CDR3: CASKEGRANTGELFF
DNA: TGTGCCAGCAAGGAGGGACGGGCTAACACCGGGGAGCTGTTTTTT

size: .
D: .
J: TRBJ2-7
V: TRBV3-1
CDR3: CASSQDRRVVTGQYF
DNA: TGTGCCAGCAGCCAAGATCGGCGGGTAGTTACTGGGCAGTACTTC

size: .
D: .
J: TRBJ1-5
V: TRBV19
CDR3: CASSISSYNQPQHF
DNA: TGTGCCAGTAGTATATCCTCCTACAATCAGCCCCAGCATTTT

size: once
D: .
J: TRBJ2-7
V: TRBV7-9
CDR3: CASSSELGYEQYF
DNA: TGTGCCAGCAGCTCCGAACTGGGCTACGAGCAGTACTTC

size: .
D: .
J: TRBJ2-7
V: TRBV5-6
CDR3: CASSLGLHEQYF
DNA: TGTGCCAGCAGCTTGGGGCTCCACGAGCAGTACTTC

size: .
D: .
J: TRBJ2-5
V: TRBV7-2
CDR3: CASTQNRLRGGQTQYF
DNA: TGTGCCAGCACCCAAAACCGACTTCGGGGCGGACAGACCCAGTACTTC

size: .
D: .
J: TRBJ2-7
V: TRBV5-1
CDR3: CASSFLTGSSYEQYF
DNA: TGCGCCAGCAGCTTCCTTACGGGGAGCTCCTACGAGCAGTACTTC